Presented here are 30 T cell receptor beta chains from one specimen sequenced in a study of cytomegalovirus exposure and HLA in healthy donors. 60 Vbeta and 13 Jbeta primers were used in PCR. TCRdb's copy holds only in-frame clones and misses some; the assay was immunoSEQ multiplex PCR. The sample lists about 140,000 clones; 66% were seen once. Specimen: PBMCs. The receptors here all came from a woman aged 60-75 years in good health and CMV-seronegative.

The rearrangement links TRBV7-9 to TRBJ2-7; 8 bases agree with TRBD1. Trimming cost V 2 bases and J 6 bases; bases outside gene matches: 6. The CDR3 spans 14 residues. CDR1 SEHNR and CDR2 FQNEAQ come from the germline V gene (reference sequence). CDR3 loop: CASSLPGQDLEQYF. As DNA, the CDR3 is TGTGCCAGCAGCTTACCGGGACAGGACCTCGAGCAGTACTTC.

This clone was seen a single time. This chain uses TRBV19 with TRBJ2-2, with TRBD1 matching over 7 bases. This CDR3 has 15 residues. The junction had 8 bases not matched to a gene; V was cut back by 5 bases and J by 5 bases. From germline, CDR1 is LNHDA and CDR2 SQIVND (reference sequence). The CDR3 DNA reads as TGTGCCAGTAGTCGACAGGGAATGAGGACCGGGGAGCTGTTTTTT. It encodes CASSRQGMRTGELFF.

This chain links TRBV7-2 with TRBJ1-5; 9 bases map to TRBD1. The CDR3 contains 14 residues. Germline loops: CDR1 SGHTA, CDR2 FQGNSA. V dropped 1 base and J dropped 5; count of bases not matched to a gene: 0. The CDR3, as DNA: TGTGCCAGCAGCTTAGGGGACAGGGATCAGCCCCAGCATTTT. The encoded protein is CASSLGDRDQPQHF.

This clone occurred a few times. This chain links TRBV7-2 with TRBJ2-3, with D tentatively TRBD1 (6 bases). From germline, CDR1 is SGHTA and CDR2 FQGNSA. V was pared by 1 base and J by 3 bases, with 14 bases between. The CDR3 is 16 residues long. The CDR3 nucleotides read TGTGCCAGCAGCTTAGTATTTGGGGGCGGTACAGATACGCAGTATTTT. It is translated as CASSLVFGGGTDTQYF.

This clone came up a few times. CDR3: CASSRIPGLATQQTYEQFF. CDR3 nucleotides: TGTGCCAGCAGCCGAATTCCGGGACTAGCGACCCAGCAGACCTATGAGCAGTTCTTC. The V and J genes are TRBV28 and TRBJ2-1, with 10 bases aligning to TRBD2. V lost 6 bases, J lost 8 bases, and 22 bases stayed unmatched. Germline lookup yields CDR1 MDHEN and CDR2 SYDVKM. This CDR3 has 19 residues.

The chain couples TRBV6-1 to TRBJ2-5, with D unclear. This CDR3 has 15 residues. The germline V and J ends were trimmed by 4 bases and 1 base, with 13 bases remaining between them. Germline CDR1 is MNHNS and CDR2 is SASEGT. CDR3 in DNA: TGTGCCAGCAGTGGGGCAGCCACCTTCCAAGAGACCCAGTACTTC. Its protein is CASSGAATFQETQYF.

This chain connects TRBV19 to TRBJ1-1, with TRBD1 as a possible D gene (6 bases). The V and J ends lost 6 bases and 8 bases respectively, with 16 bases between them. The germline V gene has CDR1 LNHDA and CDR2 SQIVND (reference sequence). This CDR3 spans 13 amino acids. The CDR3 here is CASSTFRGSEAFF. CDR3 nucleotide sequence: TGTGCCAGTAGCACCTTCAGGGGATCCGAAGCTTTCTTT.

The gene calls are TRBV29-1 and TRBJ2-2; 8 bases are a match to TRBD2. Germline CDR1 SQVTM, CDR2 ANQGSEA. With V trimmed by 7 bases and J by 9 bases, 19 bases remained unmatched. The CDR3 is 16 amino acids. The CDR3 sequence: CSASGAVAGPARELFF. Here the CDR3 DNA reads TGCAGCGCCTCCGGGGCGGTAGCGGGACCCGCCCGGGAGCTGTTTTTT.

The CDR3 sequence is CASSLEGLSDTQYF. CDR3 DNA sequence: TGTGCCAGCAGCCTGGAGGGACTTTCAGATACGCAGTATTTT. The chain couples TRBV7-2 to TRBJ2-3, with D perhaps TRBD2 (6 bases). The CDR3 is 14 residues long. Trimming removed 5 bases at V and 4 bases at J, with 13 bases between. Germline values: CDR1 SGHTA, CDR2 FQGNSA.

The rearrangement uses TRBV13 and TRBJ2-4; 8 bases agree with TRBD1. The germline gives CDR1 PRHDT, CDR2 FYEKMQ (reference sequence). V lost 5 bases and J lost 10; bases outside the gene matches: 7. The CDR3 length is 13 residues. The CDR3 sequence is CASSPGTGIIQYF. In DNA, the CDR3 is TGTGCCAGCAGCCCGGGGACAGGCATAATTCAGTACTTC. The variable domain in full, completed from reference TRBV13 and TRBJ2-4, reads AAGVIQSPRHLIKEKRETATLKCYPIPRHDTVYWYQQGPGQDPQFLISFYEKMQSDKGSIPDRFSAQQFSDYHSELNMSSLELGDSALYFCASSPGTGIIQYFGAGTRLSVL.

This clone was counted a few times. This CDR3 is CTSSRAGHFAYEQYF. The CDR3 DNA is TGCACCAGCAGCCGAGCGGGCCACTTCGCCTACGAGCAGTACTTC. V usage is TRBV1 and J usage is TRBJ2-7; the table's D call of TRBD2 was not tested on the DNA. TRBV1 is assigned pseudogene status. The CDR3 runs 15 residues.

This clone has just a few counts. The rearrangement links TRBV7-9 to TRBJ2-1; 10 nucleotides match TRBD2. Trimming cost V 7 bases and J 7 bases; bases outside gene matches: 13. Germline assignment: CDR1 SEHNR and CDR2 FQNEAQ (reference sequence). The CDR3 runs to 16 residues. The CDR3 here is CASTLQATSGANEQFF. The DNA for the CDR3 is TGTGCCAGCACCCTTCAAGCAACTAGCGGGGCTAATGAGCAGTTCTTC.

This clone was counted only a few times. CDR3 nucleotide sequence: TGTGCCATCAGTGAGTGGGGACAACCTAATGAAAAACTGTTTTTT. Translation: CAISEWGQPNEKLFF. The genes are TRBV10-3 and TRBJ1-4; TRBD1 is a possible D gene (6 bases). Germline V CDR1 and CDR2: ENHRY, SYGVKD. The V gene lost 1 base and the J gene lost 3 bases, with 9 bases spanning the gap. The CDR3 consists of 15 residues.

The V gene is TRBV7-2, the J gene TRBJ2-7; 8 bases match TRBD2. Trimming cost V 0 bases and J 0 bases; bases outside gene matches: 4. Looked up from germline, CDR1 is SGHTA and CDR2 is FQGNSA. The CDR3 covers 16 residues. CDR3 DNA: TGTGCCAGCAGCTTAGCTTCTAGCGGGCTCTCCTACGAGCAGTACTTC. This gives the protein CASSLASSGLSYEQYF.

The chain recombines TRBV15 with TRBJ2-1, with TRBD2 matching 7 bases. Germline CDR1 reads LNHNV; CDR2 reads YYDKDF (reference sequence). Trimming at V came to 1 base and at J to 9 bases, leaving 9 bases not matched to a gene. The CDR3 has 15 residues. The CDR3 DNA follows: TGTGCCACCAGCAGAGGGGCCCTCGGCGGGGGTGAGCAGTTCTTC. The encoded protein is CATSRGALGGGEQFF.

The chain employs TRBV28 and TRBJ2-5; 11 bases fit TRBD1. Germline V gene lookup returns CDR1 MDHEN and CDR2 SYDVKM. The J segment lost 4 bases and the V segment lost 7 bases, leaving 8 bases of the junction unmatched. The CDR3 spans 15 residues. CDR3 DNA sequence: TGTGCCAGCACTGGAGGACAGGGGGCTTTAGAGACCCAGTACTTC. Its protein is CASTGGQGALETQYF.

The rearrangement joins TRBV5-8 to TRBJ1-5; TRBD1 matches at 7 bases. This CDR3 region has 15 residues. Germline values: CDR1 SGHTS, CDR2 YDEGEE. After removal of 5 bases from V and 3 bases from J, the junction contained 8 bases not matched to a gene. CDR3 DNA: TGTGCCAGCAGTGCTCTGGGACAGCCCAATCAGCCCCAGCATTTT. Protein sequence: CASSALGQPNQPQHF.

This chain connects TRBV11-2 to TRBJ2-1; unclear D gene. The length of the CDR3 is 14 residues. V lost 2 bases and J lost 4, with 9 bases in between. Per the germline V gene, CDR1 is SGHAT and CDR2 is FQNNGV. The CDR3 DNA sequence: TGTGCCAGCAGCTTACGTCCTATTTACAATGAGCAGTTCTTC. Its translation: CASSLRPIYNEQFF.

V gene TRBV5-1 combines with J gene TRBJ2-3; D uncertain. With 0 bases removed from V and 5 bases from J, the gap between germline ends came to 10 bases. The germline CDR1 and CDR2 sequences are SGHRS and YFSETQ. There are 14 residues in the CDR3. The CDR3 loop reads CASSLGLPKDTQYF. CDR3 coding DNA: TGCGCCAGCAGCTTGGGACTCCCAAAAGATACGCAGTATTTT.

CDR3 residues: CASSIVQGGNQPQHF. The CDR3 coding sequence is TGTGCCAGTAGTATAGTTCAGGGTGGCAATCAGCCCCAGCATTTT. J is TRBJ1-5 and V is TRBV19; a weak D match, TRBD1 (5 bases). The V end lost 1 base, the J end lost 2 bases, and 9 bases lay between the germline ends. Per germline, CDR1 LNHDA and CDR2 SQIVND (reference sequence). The CDR3 contains 15 residues.

V is TRBV4-3 and J is TRBJ1-5; 9 nucleotides align to TRBD1. The germline V gene has CDR1 LGHNA and CDR2 YSLEER. The CDR3 is 15 residues long. The V segment lost 4 bases and the J segment 6 bases; nucleotides outside the gene matches: 7. CDR3 bases: TGCGCCAGCAGCCCTAGGACAGGGGTGGGTCAGCCCCAGCATTTT. It specifies CASSPRTGVGQPQHF.

The CDR3 here is CASSEQQETQYF. The CDR3 nucleotides read TGTGCCAGCAGCGAACAACAAGAGACCCAGTACTTC. This rearrangement joins TRBV7-8 to TRBJ2-5; D gene uncertain. This CDR3 is 12 amino acids long. V lost 5 bases, J lost 2 bases, and 6 bases lay in between. Germline V gene sequence: CDR1 SGHVS, CDR2 FQNEAQ.

CDR3 in amino acids: CASSGNSDINYNEQFF. CDR3 nucleotide sequence: TGTGCCAGCAGCGGCAATAGCGACATCAACTACAATGAGCAGTTCTTC. The chain carries TRBV7-9 and TRBJ2-1, with D possibly being TRBD2 (5 bases). The germline V gene encodes CDR1 SEHNR and CDR2 FQNEAQ (reference sequence). CDR3 size: 16 residues. V lost 5 bases and J 3 bases, leaving 17 bases between the germline ends.

CDR3 sequence reads: CASSVGGGEQYF. The CDR3 DNA follows: TGTGCCAGCAGCGTAGGGGGAGGTGAGCAGTACTTC. The rearrangement links TRBV9 to TRBJ2-7; D is possibly TRBD2 (6 bases). The CDR3 has 12 amino acids. Trimming stripped 0 bases from V and 7 bases from J, with 8 bases between. CDR1 SGDLS and CDR2 YYNGEE come from the germline V gene.

The chain combines TRBV21-1 with TRBJ1-1; the DNA was not compared with TRBD1, the D call given in the table. TRBV21-1 is recorded as a pseudogene. The CDR3 covers 18 residues. The CDR3 sequence is CASSKALLGQGFKTEAFF. For the CDR3, the DNA is TGTGCCAGCAGCAAAGCGCTGCTGGGACAGGGGTTTAAGACTGAAGCTTTCTTT.

There are a few counts of this clone. The CDR3 sequence: CAIKPDGLSNQPQHF. CDR3 nucleotide sequence: TGTGCCATCAAACCCGATGGCCTGAGCAATCAGCCCCAGCATTTT. The chain couples TRBV10-3 to TRBJ1-5; D is undetermined. Trimming shortened V by 7 bases and J by 1 base, and 14 bases separated the two germline ends. Germline lookup yields CDR1 ENHRY and CDR2 SYGVKD. The length of the CDR3 is 15 residues.

The J gene is TRBJ2-5, the V gene TRBV5-1; TRBD2 aligns across 11 bases. Germline CDR1 SGHRS, CDR2 YFSETQ. V shed 4 bases and J 5 bases; nucleotides not matched to a gene: 10. The CDR3 is 16 amino acids. This CDR3 reads CASSRGSGRVKETQYF. The DNA of the CDR3 is TGCGCCAGCAGCCGAGGTAGCGGGAGGGTCAAGGAGACCCAGTACTTC.

The CDR3 here is CASSVRQGNTDTQYF. CDR3 sequence (DNA): TGTGCCAGCAGTGTCAGACAGGGCAACACAGATACGCAGTATTTT. This chain joins TRBV2 and TRBJ2-3; 7 bases fit TRBD1. The germline V gene has CDR1 SNHLY and CDR2 FYNNEI. The ends lost 4 bases at V and 2 bases at J; junction bases unmatched: 6. This CDR3 has 15 amino acids.

The chain joins TRBV6-1 to TRBJ2-7; a possible D gene is TRBD2 (5 bases). Trimming removed 8 bases from V and 3 bases from J, with 20 bases in between. The germline CDR1 and CDR2 sequences are MNHNS and SASEGT. The CDR3 is 15 residues long. The CDR3 nucleotides are TGTGCCAGCGCCCAGGTGGCGGGCCCTCTCTACGAGCAGTACTTC. Protein: CASAQVAGPLYEQYF.

There are a few counts of this clone. The CDR3 region has the DNA TGTGCCAGCAGCGTATCTGGGACTCAATCACCCCTCCACTTT. Translated, it gives CASSVSGTQSPLHF. J is TRBJ1-6 and V is TRBV9, with D possibly matching TRBD1 (5 bases). The CDR3 sequence is 14 residues long. Trimming removed 1 base at V and 10 bases at J, with 12 bases between. Germline values: CDR1 SGDLS, CDR2 YYNGEE.